Each of the 24 T cell receptor beta chains below was sequenced from the same sample in a study of control samples from healthy donors and cancer patients. Clones were sequenced by immunoSEQ multiplex PCR, and TCRdb holds only the in-frame ones, with some missing. This sample yields 100,000 to 150,000 clones, of which around 87% are seen a single time; roughly 2.8% belongs to the top ten. Input material: blood. These receptors were obtained from a man between 60 and 70 years old in good health.

The rearrangement joins TRBV5-6 to TRBJ2-5, with D maybe TRBD1 (6 bases). V lost 4 bases and J lost 7, with 20 bases in between. Germline CDR1 and CDR2: SGHDT and YYEEEE. This CDR3 region has 15 residues. In DNA form, the CDR3 reads TGTGCCAGCAGCCCCGGGGCAGGGGCTAGTGGGACCCAGTACTTC. Translation gives CASSPGAGASGTQYF.

The V gene is TRBV28, the J gene TRBJ1-2, with a tentative D call TRBD1 (6 bases). The CDR3 length is 12 residues. CDR1 and CDR2 from the germline V gene are MDHEN and SYDVKM. Between the trimmed V and J ends, which lost 3 bases and 6 bases, there was a span of 8 bases. CDR3 sequence reads: CASSLQGNGYTF. The CDR3 coding sequence is TGTGCCAGCAGTTTGCAGGGGAATGGCTACACCTTC.

The chain couples TRBV6-5 to TRBJ2-7; D unresolved. V lost 4 bases and J 8 bases, leaving 15 bases between the germline ends. In germline, CDR1 is MNHEY, CDR2 SVGAGI. The CDR3 is 13 amino acids. The CDR3 sequence: CASSFNLGEKQYF. CDR3 in DNA: TGTGCCAGCAGTTTCAACTTGGGTGAGAAGCAGTACTTC.

CDR3 loop: CASSSTRSYEQYF. The CDR3 nucleotides are TGCGCCAGCAGCTCAACCCGGTCCTACGAGCAGTACTTC. V is TRBV5-1 and J is TRBJ2-7; D call uncertain. The ends were cut back, 3 bases at V and 1 base at J, with 8 bases in the middle. This CDR3 contains 13 residues. CDR1 is SGHRS, CDR2 YFSETQ, per germline.

This clone has a single count. The genes are TRBV7-3 and TRBJ2-4; 9 bases match TRBD1. Germline CDR1 SGHTA, CDR2 FQGTGA. This CDR3 spans 16 amino acids. Trimming took 5 bases from V and 3 from J; bases not matched to a gene: 8. The CDR3 DNA follows: TGTGCCAGCAGCCCCGGGACAGGGATGGGCAAAAACATTCAGTACTTC. Encoded protein: CASSPGTGMGKNIQYF. Using reference TRBV7-3 and TRBJ2-4 for the parts outside the CDR3, the full variable domain is GAGVSQTPSNKVTEKGKYVELRCDPISGHTALYWYRQSLGQGPEFLIYFQGTGAADDSGLPNDRFFAVRPEGSVSTLKIQRTERGDSAVYLCASSPGTGMGKNIQYFGAGTRLSVL.

This chain connects TRBV10-3 to TRBJ1-1; TRBD1 might be the D (6 bases). Trimming removed 5 bases from V and 5 bases from J, with 12 bases in between. Looked up from germline, CDR1 is ENHRY and CDR2 is SYGVKD. The CDR3 has 13 residues. The CDR3 spells CAISTGRWTEAFF. The CDR3 DNA follows: TGTGCCATCAGTACAGGGAGATGGACTGAAGCTTTCTTT.

J is TRBJ1-2 and V is TRBV6-5, with 7 bases lining up with TRBD1. The CDR3 has 15 residues. CDR1 is MNHEY, CDR2 SVGAGI, per germline. After removal of 8 bases from V and 0 bases from J, the junction contained 9 bases not matched to a gene. The CDR3 reads CASGGPGTANYGYTF. The CDR3 DNA follows: TGTGCCAGCGGGGGTCCAGGGACAGCTAACTATGGCTACACCTTC.

The rearrangement links TRBV12-3 or TRBV12-4 to TRBJ2-2, with D perhaps given as TRBD1 or TRBD2 (5 bases each). V lost 5 bases, J lost 13 bases, and 14 bases lay in between. The CDR3 length is 12 residues. This CDR3 is CASSPGFRGLFF. The CDR3 DNA follows: TGTGCCAGCAGTCCAGGGTTTCGGGGGCTGTTTTTT.

J is TRBJ2-7 and V is TRBV6-5; tentatively, D is TRBD2 (5 bases). Germline V gene lookup returns CDR1 MNHEY and CDR2 SVGAGI. Trimming shortened V by 6 bases and J by 3 bases, and 9 bases separated the two germline ends. The CDR3 length is 12 residues. CDR3 loop: CASRPSGYEQYF. CDR3 coding DNA: TGTGCCAGCAGACCAAGCGGCTACGAGCAGTACTTC.

The chain is built from TRBV28 and TRBJ1-1; D possibly corresponds to TRBD1 (6 bases). The CDR3 has 14 amino acids. CDR1 and CDR2 from the germline V gene are MDHEN and SYDVKM. V lost 5 bases and J lost 3, with 13 bases in between. The chain's CDR3 is CASSTGNGDTEAFF. In DNA, the CDR3 is TGTGCCAGCAGTACAGGGAATGGGGACACTGAAGCTTTCTTT.

This chain connects TRBV19 to TRBJ2-3; D call uncertain. Trimming took off 5 bases at V and 3 bases at J, with 9 bases between the two ends. The CDR3 has 13 amino acids. Germline lookup yields CDR1 LNHDA and CDR2 SQIVND (reference sequence). The CDR3 reads CASSPTRTDTQYF. CDR3 coding DNA: TGTGCCAGTAGTCCGACACGTACAGATACGCAGTATTTT.

This clone was recorded a few times. The chain has TRBV27 and TRBJ1-2; tentatively, D is TRBD1 (5 bases). Germline V gene lookup returns CDR1 MNHEY and CDR2 SMNVEV (reference sequence). The V gene lost 8 bases and the J gene lost 8 bases, with 21 bases spanning the gap. CDR3 length: 14 amino acids. CDR3 sequence (DNA): TGTGCCAGCGGATCAATTACGGGGGAGGGAGGCTACACCTTC. It codes for CASGSITGEGGYTF.

The gene calls are TRBV2 and TRBJ1-1; no definite D call. Trimming shortened V by 4 bases and J by 5 bases, and 11 bases separated the two germline ends. The CDR3 totals 13 residues. Germline V CDR1 and CDR2: SNHLY, FYNNEI. This chain's CDR3 is CASSGTRWTEAFF. As DNA, the CDR3 is TGTGCCAGCAGTGGGACGAGGTGGACTGAAGCTTTCTTT.

The J gene is TRBJ2-1, the V gene TRBV5-1, with D possibly TRBD1 on 5 matching bases. Trimming cost V 0 bases and J 4 bases, with 11 bases left between them. Germline V gives CDR1 SGHRS, CDR2 YFSETQ. The CDR3 has 15 amino acids. The CDR3 DNA sequence: TGCGCCAGCAGCTTGGTTCCAGGGTCTTACAATGAGCAGTTCTTC. This gives the protein CASSLVPGSYNEQFF.

The V gene is TRBV5-1, the J gene TRBJ1-1; D unclear. The CDR3 runs to 13 residues. V dropped 4 bases and J dropped 2 bases, with 9 bases sitting between them. Germline loops: CDR1 SGHRS, CDR2 YFSETQ. CDR3 coding DNA: TGCGCCAGCAGCCCCCTCACTAACACTGAAGCTTTCTTT. Its protein is CASSPLTNTEAFF.

This chain joins TRBV28 and TRBJ1-1; TRBD1 agrees at 8 bases. Trimming took 7 bases from V and 8 from J; bases not matched to a gene: 12. CDR3 length equals 14 residues. The V gene's germline CDR1 is MDHEN and CDR2 SYDVKM. The chain's CDR3 is CASTLTGAMTEAFF. The CDR3 DNA follows: TGTGCCAGCACATTGACAGGGGCCATGACGGAAGCTTTCTTT.

This clone was detected only once. The V and J genes are TRBV27 and TRBJ1-4, with 11 nucleotides matching TRBD1. CDR1 and CDR2 from the germline V gene are MNHEY and SMNVEV (reference sequence). V lost 5 bases, J lost 5 bases, and 4 bases stayed unmatched. CDR3 length: 15 amino acids. The CDR3 reads CASSLGTGGNEKLFF. In DNA, the CDR3 is TGTGCCAGCAGTCTAGGGACAGGGGGAAATGAAAAACTGTTTTTT. Complete variable domain (other parts from reference TRBV27 and TRBJ1-4): EAQVTQNPRYLITVTGKKLTVTCSQNMNHEYMSWYRQDPGLGLRQIYYSMNVEVTDKGDVPEGYKVSRKEKRNFPLILESPSPNQTSLYFCASSLGTGGNEKLFFGSGTQLSVL.

The count of this clone is one. The J gene is TRBJ1-2, the V gene TRBV12-3 or TRBV12-4; perhaps TRBD1 as D (5 bases). V lost 5 bases, J lost 8 bases, and 15 bases lay in between. This CDR3 contains 13 residues. The CDR3 nucleotides are TGTGCCAGCAGTCCGCGGCAGGGTAGCGGCTACACCTTC. This encodes CASSPRQGSGYTF.

The V call is TRBV7-9, the J call TRBJ1-3, with D uncertain. From germline, CDR1 is SEHNR and CDR2 FQNEAQ (reference sequence). V was trimmed by 8 bases and J by 0 bases, leaving 8 bases between them. The CDR3 contains 13 residues. Here the CDR3 reads CASVRLSGNTIYF. The CDR3 nucleotides are TGTGCCAGCGTGCGCCTCTCTGGAAACACCATATATTTT.

The genes are TRBV7-2 and TRBJ2-3; D is perhaps TRBD1 or TRBD2 (5 bases each). The germline gives CDR1 SGHTA, CDR2 FQGNSA. The V end lost 6 bases, the J end lost 4 bases, and 20 bases lay between the germline ends. The CDR3 has 16 residues. In DNA, the CDR3 is TGTGCCAGCAGTACCCTACCGGGGCCTCGTCCAGATACGCAGTATTTT. Its translation: CASSTLPGPRPDTQYF.

This clone has only one observation. This sequence joins TRBV10-2 and TRBJ2-7; tentatively, D is TRBD2 (6 bases). CDR3 length: 16 residues. Trimming took off 5 bases at V and 0 bases at J, with 17 bases between the two ends. Germline CDR1 reads WSHSY; CDR2 reads SAAADI. CDR3 DNA sequence: TGCGCCAGCAGTAGTTCCGGGACTGCCATCTCCTACGAGCAGTACTTC. This gives the protein CASSSSGTAISYEQYF.

This sequence joins TRBV9 and TRBJ1-5; D not certain. Germline V gene data show CDR1 as SGDLS and CDR2 as YYNGEE. The CDR3 runs 15 residues. Between the trimmed V and J ends, which lost 0 bases and 1 base, there was a span of 8 bases. In DNA form, the CDR3 reads TGTGCCAGCAGCGTAGGTGGGGAGAGCAATCAGCCCCAGCATTTT. Amino acids: CASSVGGESNQPQHF.

This sequence joins TRBV7-2 and TRBJ1-5; D is possibly TRBD1 (5 bases). Germline V gene sequence: CDR1 SGHTA, CDR2 FQGNSA. The CDR3 loop spans 15 amino acids. V was trimmed by 1 base and J by 8 bases, leaving 15 bases between them. CDR3 protein: CASSLVSGGKEPQHF. The CDR3 DNA sequence: TGTGCCAGCAGCTTAGTTAGTGGGGGTAAGGAGCCCCAGCATTTT.

This rearrangement joins TRBV7-3 to TRBJ2-3, with D uncertain. The CDR3 totals 15 residues. Germline V lookup: CDR1 SGHTA, CDR2 FQGTGA. The V and J ends lost 2 bases and 2 bases respectively, with 11 bases between them. CDR3 coding DNA: TGTGCCAGCAGCTTAGATTCCGCCTACACAGATACGCAGTATTTT. It is translated as CASSLDSAYTDTQYF. Together with reference TRBV7-3 and TRBJ2-3, the CDR3 gives the full variable domain: GAGVSQTPSNKVTEKGKYVELRCDPISGHTALYWYRQSLGQGPEFLIYFQGTGAADDSGLPNDRFFAVRPEGSVSTLKIQRTERGDSAVYLCASSLDSAYTDTQYFGPGTRLTVL.